This passage covers 19 T cell receptor beta chains from one sample sequenced in a study of OX40 agonist ivuxolimab in advanced cancers. The repertoire was sequenced with immunoSEQ multiplex PCR; TCRdb's copy has only in-frame clones and lacks some. The data hold some 81,000 clones, with about 86% observed a single time. This specimen was CD4+ or CD8+ T cells sorted from blood, taken in a trial of the OX40 agonist ivuxolimab. These receptors were obtained from an adult with an advanced solid tumor such as melanoma, head and neck, liver or kidney cancer.

This sequence joins TRBV12-5 and TRBJ2-1; 8 nucleotides agree with TRBD1. Germline lookup yields CDR1 LGHNT and CDR2 FRNRAP. The CDR3 extends over 18 amino acids. J was trimmed by 4 bases and V by 4 bases; bases with no gene match: 15. CDR3 nucleotides: TGTGCTAGTGGTTCGACACGAACGACAGGGGCTAGTTACAATGAGCAGTTCTTC. Protein sequence: CASGSTRTTGASYNEQFF.

V is TRBV6-6 and J is TRBJ1-3, with 8 bases identical to TRBD1. Per germline, CDR1 MNHNY and CDR2 SVGAGI (reference sequence). The trim removed 4 bases at V and 3 bases at J, leaving 8 bases unmatched. This CDR3 comprises 16 residues. Here the CDR3 reads CASSSRQGAVGNTIYF. DNA for the CDR3: TGTGCCAGCAGTTCGAGGCAGGGGGCGGTTGGAAACACCATATATTTT.

CDR3 in amino acids: CASSARGTNYGYTF. CDR3 nucleotides: TGTGCCAGCAGCGCGCGGGGGACTAACTATGGCTACACCTTC. The chain has TRBV9 and TRBJ1-2; D may be TRBD1 (5 bases). Germline V gene lookup returns CDR1 SGDLS and CDR2 YYNGEE. This CDR3 region has 14 residues. With 3 bases removed from V and 0 bases from J, the gap between germline ends came to 9 bases.

The chain couples TRBV28 to TRBJ1-1, with D possibly being TRBD1 (5 bases). Between the trimmed V and J ends, which lost 7 bases and 5 bases, there was a span of 23 bases. The CDR3 contains 16 residues. Germline CDR1 reads MDHEN; CDR2 reads SYDVKM. The DNA of the CDR3 is TGTGCCAGCATCGAAGGGAGGGGACTCCGGGGGACTGAAGCTTTCTTT. It encodes CASIEGRGLRGTEAFF.

The chain employs TRBV7-6 and TRBJ2-5, with a possible D match to TRBD2 (6 bases). V was cut by 3 bases and J by 1 base, with 15 bases left in between. Germline-derived CDR1 and CDR2 are SGHVS and FNYEAQ. The CDR3 sequence is 16 residues long. In DNA, the CDR3 is TGTGCCAGCAGCTTGGGGGGAAGTCTACCCCAAGAGACCCAGTACTTC. This translates into CASSLGGSLPQETQYF.

V gene TRBV9 combines with J gene TRBJ2-5; perhaps TRBD1 as D (5 bases). Trimming stripped 3 bases from V and 1 base from J, with 13 bases between. CDR3 length: 15 residues. Germline lookup yields CDR1 SGDLS and CDR2 YYNGEE. The CDR3 loop is CASSASPGSQETQYF. DNA for the CDR3: TGTGCCAGCAGCGCGAGCCCAGGGTCCCAAGAGACCCAGTACTTC.

The chain joins TRBV5-5 to TRBJ2-7, with no clear D. The CDR3 sequence is 14 residues long. Germline CDR1 is SGHKS and CDR2 is YYEKEE (reference sequence). V lost 4 bases and J 3 bases, leaving 14 bases between the germline ends. Here the CDR3 DNA reads TGTGCCAGCAGCCTCGTAGAGCAGTACTACGAGCAGTACTTC. Translation gives CASSLVEQYYEQYF.

The chain carries TRBV5-4 and TRBJ1-4; D gene uncertain. The germline gives CDR1 SGHNT, CDR2 YYREEE (reference sequence). The CDR3 is 13 residues long. Trimming removed 3 bases at V and 4 bases at J, with 7 bases between. CDR3 region: CASSWMGNEKLFF. The CDR3, as DNA: TGTGCCAGCAGCTGGATGGGTAATGAAAAACTGTTTTTT.

The rearrangement joins TRBV2 to TRBJ2-2, with no clear D. The V and J ends lost 6 bases and 6 bases respectively, with 5 bases between them. CDR3 length equals 11 residues. Germline-derived CDR1 and CDR2 are SNHLY and FYNNEI. CDR3 loop: CASSLPGELFF. CDR3 nucleotide sequence: TGTGCCAGCAGCCTGCCCGGGGAGCTGTTTTTT.

The V call is TRBV6-5, the J call TRBJ2-3; D gene uncertain. CDR3 length equals 15 residues. Trimming took 2 bases from V and 3 from J, leaving 12 bases between them. Germline CDR1 MNHEY, CDR2 SVGAGI. The CDR3 loop is CASSYTFGRTDTQYF. The CDR3 nucleotides read TGTGCCAGCAGTTACACGTTTGGACGAACAGATACGCAGTATTTT.

V is TRBV15 and J is TRBJ1-5, with D unresolved. This CDR3 comprises 16 residues. In germline, CDR1 is LNHNV, CDR2 YYDKDF (reference sequence). V dropped 1 base and J dropped 2 bases, with 12 bases sitting between them. DNA of the CDR3: TGTGCCACCAGCAGAGGCCCCAGGTGGGGCAATCAGCCCCAGCATTTT. Its translation: CATSRGPRWGNQPQHF.

This clone turned up a few times. The chain has TRBV4-1 and TRBJ1-1, with D possibly matching TRBD1 (5 bases). Germline-derived CDR1 and CDR2 are MGHRA and YSYEKL. The CDR3 is 13 residues long. With 2 bases removed from V and 7 bases from J, the gap between germline ends came to 11 bases. The CDR3 DNA sequence: TGCGCCAGCAGCCAACCTTCCAGGGATGAAGCTTTCTTT. Translated, it gives CASSQPSRDEAFF.

The V call is TRBV7-2, the J call TRBJ2-3; TRBD2 is a possible D gene (6 bases). This CDR3 spans 16 amino acids. Per germline, CDR1 SGHTA and CDR2 FQGNSA. The V end lost 4 bases, the J end lost 1 base, and 15 bases lay between the germline ends. The CDR3 loop reads CASSYSRGTGTDTQYF. CDR3 nucleotide sequence: TGTGCCAGCAGCTACTCCCGGGGGACCGGCACAGATACGCAGTATTTT.

The chain uses TRBV5-4 and TRBJ2-2; no reliable D call. Trimming took 0 bases from V and 6 from J, leaving 9 bases between them. Germline assignment: CDR1 SGHNT and CDR2 YYREEE (reference sequence). The CDR3 has 14 amino acids. The chain's CDR3 is CASSLAKGSGELFF. In nucleotides, the CDR3 is TGTGCCAGCAGCTTGGCCAAGGGATCCGGGGAGCTGTTTTTT.

This rearrangement joins TRBV19 to TRBJ2-6; D is uncertain. This CDR3 is 14 amino acids long. The germline V and J ends were trimmed by 6 bases and 3 bases, with 9 bases remaining between them. Germline CDR1 and CDR2: LNHDA and SQIVND (reference sequence). CDR3 protein: CASSLNSGANVLTF. The CDR3 bases are TGTGCCAGTAGCCTCAACAGTGGGGCCAACGTCCTGACTTTC.

The chain carries TRBV11-2 and TRBJ1-5; D unresolved. This CDR3 has 15 residues. With 2 bases removed from V and 6 bases from J, the gap between germline ends came to 14 bases. The germline CDR1 and CDR2 sequences are SGHAT and FQNNGV. The CDR3 loop is CASSLYSAVGQPQHF. DNA of the CDR3: TGTGCCAGCAGCTTATATTCGGCAGTGGGTCAGCCCCAGCATTTT.

As DNA, the CDR3 is TGTGCCAGCAGTTTATACAGACAGGGCTATCAGCCCCAGCATTTT. It yields the protein CASSLYRQGYQPQHF. J is TRBJ1-5 and V is TRBV28; 7 bases fit TRBD1. V lost 1 base to trimming and J lost 5 bases; unmatched junction nucleotides: 5. There are 15 residues in the CDR3. Germline CDR1 MDHEN, CDR2 SYDVKM.

The J gene is TRBJ1-6, the V gene TRBV11-2; TRBD1 is a possible D gene (5 bases). Germline V CDR1 and CDR2: SGHAT, FQNNGV. This CDR3 region has 13 residues. V gave up 5 bases and J gave up 10 bases, with 12 bases separating them. The CDR3 DNA reads as TGTGCCAGCAGCCTCGGGGCACAATCACCCCTCCACTTT. Protein: CASSLGAQSPLHF.

Written as DNA, the CDR3 is TGTGCCCTTAAGGTCGGTTACGAGCAGTACTTC. Its protein is CALKVGYEQYF. The chain couples TRBV6-5 to TRBJ2-7; D uncertain. The CDR3 spans 11 residues. CDR1 and CDR2 (germline): MNHEY, SVGAGI. The V gene lost 11 bases and the J gene lost 4 bases, with 12 bases spanning the gap.